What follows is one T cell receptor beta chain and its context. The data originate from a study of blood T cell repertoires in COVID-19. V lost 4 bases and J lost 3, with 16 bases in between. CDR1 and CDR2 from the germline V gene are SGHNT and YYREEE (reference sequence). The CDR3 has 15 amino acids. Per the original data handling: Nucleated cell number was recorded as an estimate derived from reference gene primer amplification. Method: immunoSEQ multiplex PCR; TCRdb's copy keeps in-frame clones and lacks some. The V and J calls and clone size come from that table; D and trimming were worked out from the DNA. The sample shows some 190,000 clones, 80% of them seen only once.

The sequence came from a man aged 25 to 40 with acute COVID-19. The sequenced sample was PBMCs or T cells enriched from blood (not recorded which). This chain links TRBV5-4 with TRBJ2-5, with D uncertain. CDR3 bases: TGTGCCAGCAGCCCCTTTTTGCAGAACGAAGAGACCCAGTACTTC. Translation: CASSPFLQNEETQYF.